The present T cell receptor beta chain was sequenced within a study of T cell repertoires in cytomegalovirus infection. Background on the study: Carrying CMV and the relevant HLA type showed in public TCR beta signatures.

TCRdb processed the reads anew with MiXCR; each CDR3 protein has one entry. The sample holds approximately 200,000 distinct CDR3 sequences; roughly 30% are singletons and the top ten take 31%. Germline V gene data show CDR1 as SGHTA and CDR2 as FQGNSA. V lost 5 bases to trimming and J lost 1 base, with 11 bases between them. This CDR3 contains 14 residues. This clonotype was found many times. Its antigen is not known. Study-wide findings and caveats: The study identified carriers of CMV plus the relevant HLA from cumulative public TCR beta family frequency. It was HLA-C-restricted CMV-specific TCR beta clonotypes that dominated the response ex vivo.

The source is a human donor in good health (CMV status not recorded). Some clones in this sample may be carry-over from other donors' samples. The sample taken for sequencing was PBMCs. This chain connects TRBV7-2 to TRBJ1-1; D gene uncertain. CDR3 residues: CASSITNRNTEAFF. In DNA form, the CDR3 reads TGTGCCAGCAGCATCACAAATAGGAACACTGAAGCTTTCTTT.